A single sample gave rise to the 10 T cell receptor beta chains below, sequenced in a study of cytomegalovirus exposure and HLA in healthy donors. With 60 Vbeta and 13 Jbeta primers, the PCR was carried out. TCRdb's table, derived via immunoSEQ multiplex PCR, lists solely in-frame clones and lacks some. This sample carries 130,000 to 150,000 clones, approximately 74% of them seen once, and the ten largest clones take roughly 4.5%. Input material: PBMCs. The receptors come from a man aged 18 to 30 in good health and CMV-seropositive.

This chain uses TRBV10-1 with TRBJ2-5; D may be TRBD2 (6 bases). The CDR3 extends over 13 amino acids. Trimming stripped 4 bases from V and 1 base from J, with 7 bases between. CDR1 is WNHNN, CDR2 SYGVQD, per germline (reference sequence). The CDR3 sequence is CASSAGSQETQYF. CDR3 coding DNA: TGCGCCAGCAGTGCCGGGAGCCAAGAGACCCAGTACTTC.

In DNA form, the CDR3 reads TGTGCCAGCAGCCCCGGGACAAGTGAAGCTTTCTTT. Translated, it gives CASSPGTSEAFF. The chain uses TRBV5-6 and TRBJ1-1, with a tentative D call TRBD1 (6 bases). Deletions cut 4 bases from V and 7 bases from J, with 11 bases between. The CDR3 loop spans 12 amino acids. Germline V gives CDR1 SGHDT, CDR2 YYEEEE.

This clone was observed once. The chain is built from TRBV6-6 and TRBJ1-2; tentatively, D is TRBD1 (5 bases). The CDR3 is 13 amino acids. Germline values: CDR1 MNHNY, CDR2 SVGAGI (reference sequence). The V end lost 4 bases, the J end lost 2 bases, and 8 bases lay between the germline ends. CDR3 residues: CASSFRQNYGYTF. CDR3 sequence (DNA): TGTGCCAGCAGTTTCAGACAGAACTATGGCTACACCTTC.

This chain uses TRBV4-2 with TRBJ2-1; the D is unclear. V shed 4 bases and J shed 0 bases, with 10 bases lying between them. The CDR3 totals 15 residues. CDR1 and CDR2 from the germline V gene are LGHNA and YNFKEQ. Written as DNA, the CDR3 is TGTGCCAGCAGCCTGACTCGGAGCTCCTACAATGAGCAGTTCTTC. Protein: CASSLTRSSYNEQFF.

This chain joins TRBV5-4 and TRBJ2-7; possible D gene TRBD2, 6 bases. Germline assignment: CDR1 SGHNT and CDR2 YYREEE (reference sequence). The CDR3 length is 16 residues. Deletions cut 3 bases from V and 1 base from J, with 17 bases between. As DNA, the CDR3 is TGTGCCAGCAGCTCCCCGGGGCGGGGACCGTCCTACGAGCAGTACTTC. The encoded protein is CASSSPGRGPSYEQYF. Looking up the rest from reference TRBV5-4 and TRBJ2-7 gives the full variable domain: ETGVTQSPTHLIKTRGQQVTLRCSSQSGHNTVSWYQQALGQGPQFIFQYYREEENGRGNFPPRFSGLQFPNYSSELNVNALELDDSALYLCASSSPGRGPSYEQYFGPGTRLTVT.

The chain has TRBV19 and TRBJ1-4; a possible D gene is TRBD1 (5 bases). Between the trimmed V and J ends, which lost 8 bases and 11 bases, there was a span of 21 bases. The CDR3 is 14 amino acids. Germline CDR1 reads LNHDA; CDR2 reads SQIVND (reference sequence). In DNA, the CDR3 is TGTGCCAGTTGTACTTGGGGGGTACCGAGGAAACTGTTTTTT. This translates into CASCTWGVPRKLFF.

This chain connects TRBV14 to TRBJ2-1, with D possibly TRBD2 on 5 matching bases. The germline V gene encodes CDR1 SGHDN and CDR2 FVKESK. V was cut by 1 base and J by 8 bases, with 9 bases left in between. The CDR3 runs 13 residues. CDR3 in DNA: TGTGCCAGCAGCCAAGTCAGAGGGTATGAGCAGTTCTTC. Translation gives CASSQVRGYEQFF. The full variable domain, rest sourced from reference TRBV14 and TRBJ2-1, is EAGVTQFPSHSVIEKGQTVTLRCDPISGHDNLYWYRRVMGKEIKFLLHFVKESKQDESGMPNNRFLAERTGGTYSTLKVQPAELEDSGVYFCASSQVRGYEQFFGPGTRLTVL.

V usage is TRBV15 and J usage is TRBJ1-3; the D gene is possibly TRBD1 (6 bases). Trimming took 4 bases from V and 1 from J, leaving 11 bases between them. The germline CDR1 and CDR2 sequences are LNHNV and YYDKDF (reference sequence). This CDR3 is built from 15 residues. The CDR3 protein is CATSTPQGSGNTIYF. CDR3 coding DNA: TGTGCCACCAGCACACCCCAGGGGTCTGGAAACACCATATATTTT.

The rearrangement uses TRBV12-5 and TRBJ1-1, with 11 bases matching TRBD1. V dropped 7 bases and J dropped 3; count of bases not matched to a gene: 10. This CDR3 has 16 residues. Germline V gene data show CDR1 as LGHNT and CDR2 as FRNRAP. CDR3 residues: CASANGQGARDTEAFF. In DNA, the CDR3 is TGTGCTAGTGCCAACGGACAGGGGGCGCGGGACACTGAAGCTTTCTTT. Full variable domain (remainder filled in from reference TRBV12-5 and TRBJ1-1): DARVTQTPRHKVTEMGQEVTMRCQPILGHNTVFWYRQTMMQGLELLAYFRNRAPLDDSGMPKDRFSAEMPDATLATLKIQPSEPRDSAVYFCASANGQGARDTEAFFGQGTRLTVV.

The rearrangement links TRBV13 to TRBJ2-7, with 7 bases fitting TRBD1. The CDR3 sequence is 15 residues long. CDR1 is PRHDT, CDR2 FYEKMQ, per germline (reference sequence). Germline trimming cut 3 bases from V and 0 bases from J; bases unmatched to any gene: 5. This chain's CDR3 is CASSFWDRNSYEQYF. The CDR3 DNA reads as TGTGCCAGCAGCTTCTGGGACAGAAACTCCTACGAGCAGTACTTC. The full variable domain, in which reference TRBV13 and TRBJ2-7 provide the parts outside the CDR3, is AAGVIQSPRHLIKEKRETATLKCYPIPRHDTVYWYQQGPGQDPQFLISFYEKMQSDKGSIPDRFSAQQFSDYHSELNMSSLELGDSALYFCASSFWDRNSYEQYFGPGTRLTVT.